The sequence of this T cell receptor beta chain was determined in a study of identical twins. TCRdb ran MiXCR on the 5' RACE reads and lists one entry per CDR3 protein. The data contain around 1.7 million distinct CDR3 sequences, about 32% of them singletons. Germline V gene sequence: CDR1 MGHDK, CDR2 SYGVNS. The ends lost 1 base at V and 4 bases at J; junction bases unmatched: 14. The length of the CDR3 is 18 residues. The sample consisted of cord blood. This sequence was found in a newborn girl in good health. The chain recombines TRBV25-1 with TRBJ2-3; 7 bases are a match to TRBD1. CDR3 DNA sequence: TGTGCCAGCAGTGAATTCCCCAAACTAGGGGGCCTTGCAGATACGCAGTATTTT. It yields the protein CASSEFPKLGGLADTQYF.